The table lists the clone carrying this TCR beta chain with a few counts. What it binds is unknown. This sample stems from a study of regulatory T cells in long-lasting Graves disease. Broader study findings: Among persistent patients, a larger number of public clonotypes were shared (roughly 2,700) than among newly diagnosed patients (about 970).

Time point: newly diagnosed GD, antithyroid drugs for less than 3 months. TCR sequences were obtained from RNA taken from PBMCs. This CDR3 spans 18 amino acids. From germline, CDR1 is DFQATT and CDR2 SNEGSKA (reference sequence). V dropped 0 bases and J dropped 0 bases, with 15 bases sitting between them. HTBI primers from iRepertoire and Arm-PCR of CDR3 regions yielded the TCR beta libraries. Each CDR3 protein gets one entry after TCRdb re-called the multiplex PCR reads with MiXCR. The top ten clones hold roughly 25% of a sample with about 530,000 distinct CDR3 sequences, around 15% of them seen once. These same records also appear under a second study, on T cells in Graves' hyperthyroidism and ophthalmopathy. That work contributes: TCR CDR3 underwent first-round RT-PCR with the HTBI primer set. A median about 6.5 months before onset, the model predicted ophthalmopathy.

The genes are TRBV20-1 and TRBJ2-6; D possibly corresponds to TRBD2 (6 bases). Sequencing used peripheral blood mononuclear cells (PBMCs), obtained at new diagnosis, from a patient treated with antithyroid drugs. This sequence originates from a woman in her forties or fifties with Graves disease. The CDR3 is CSARDSRGSVSGANVLTF. The CDR3 DNA is TGCAGTGCTAGAGATTCCCGGGGGTCCGTCTCTGGGGCCAACGTCCTGACTTTC.